This T cell receptor beta chain was captured in a study of shared clonotypes between healthy human individuals. Study results and limitations: Generation of non-shared clonotypes was less probable than generation of clonotypes shared by all four donors.

A word on this clone: What it recognizes is unknown.

The authors distributed each subset's genomic DNA evenly over several immunoSEQ plates. Assay used: immunoSEQ multiplex PCR; TCRdb lists only in-frame clones, some missing. The sample includes approximately 340,000 clones, approximately 74% of them seen just once. V lost 4 bases and J lost 2, with 15 bases in between. Per the germline V gene, CDR1 is SGHNT and CDR2 is YYREEE (reference sequence). This CDR3 comprises 15 residues. The gene calls are TRBV5-4 and TRBJ1-2; the D gene is possibly TRBD1 (5 bases). The sequenced sample was memory CD4+ T cells sorted from blood. Subset meaning: CD45RA-negative fraction. This clonotype originated in a man aged 30-40 years in good health. The CDR3 is CASSPGGTENYGYTF. DNA of the CDR3: TGTGCCAGCAGCCCCGGGGGGACGGAGAACTATGGCTACACCTTC. Combining the CDR3 with reference TRBV5-4 and TRBJ1-2 gives the whole variable domain ETGVTQSPTHLIKTRGQQVTLRCSSQSGHNTVSWYQQALGQGPQFIFQYYREEENGRGNFPPRFSGLQFPNYSSELNVNALELDDSALYLCASSPGGTENYGYTFGSGTRLTVV.